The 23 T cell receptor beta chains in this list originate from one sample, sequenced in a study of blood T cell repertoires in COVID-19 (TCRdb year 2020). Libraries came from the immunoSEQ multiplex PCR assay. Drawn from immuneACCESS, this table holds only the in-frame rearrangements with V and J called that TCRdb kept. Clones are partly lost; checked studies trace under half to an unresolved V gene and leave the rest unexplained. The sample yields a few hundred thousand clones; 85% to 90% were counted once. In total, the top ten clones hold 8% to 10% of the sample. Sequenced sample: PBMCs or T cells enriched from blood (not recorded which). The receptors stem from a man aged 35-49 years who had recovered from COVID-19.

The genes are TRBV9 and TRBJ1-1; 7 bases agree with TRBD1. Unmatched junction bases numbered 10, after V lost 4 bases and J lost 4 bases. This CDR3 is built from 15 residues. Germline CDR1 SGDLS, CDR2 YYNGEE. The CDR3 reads CASSNDPTGTTEAFF. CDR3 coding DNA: TGTGCCAGCAGCAACGACCCGACAGGGACCACTGAAGCTTTCTTT.

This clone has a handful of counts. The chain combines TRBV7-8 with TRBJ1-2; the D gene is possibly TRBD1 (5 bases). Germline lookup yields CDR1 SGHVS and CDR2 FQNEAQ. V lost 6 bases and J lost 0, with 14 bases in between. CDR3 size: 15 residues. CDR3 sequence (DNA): TGTGCCAGCAGTGAAACCGGGGGTCCTAACTATGGCTACACCTTC. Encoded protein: CASSETGGPNYGYTF.

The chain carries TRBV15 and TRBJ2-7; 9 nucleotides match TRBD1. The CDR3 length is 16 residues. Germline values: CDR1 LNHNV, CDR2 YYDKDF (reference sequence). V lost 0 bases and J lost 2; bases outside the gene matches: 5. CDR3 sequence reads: CATSREGTGYTYEQYF. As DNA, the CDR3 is TGTGCCACCAGCAGAGAAGGGACAGGGTATACCTACGAGCAGTACTTC.

CDR3 sequence (DNA): TGTGCCAGCAAGTACCGGGGGGGCAACGAGCAGTACTTC. It codes for CASKYRGGNEQYF. The V and J genes are TRBV6-5 and TRBJ2-7; TRBD2 agrees at 8 bases. V dropped 7 bases and J dropped 5; count of bases not matched to a gene: 7. Germline V gene sequence: CDR1 MNHEY, CDR2 SVGAGI. The CDR3 length is 13 residues.

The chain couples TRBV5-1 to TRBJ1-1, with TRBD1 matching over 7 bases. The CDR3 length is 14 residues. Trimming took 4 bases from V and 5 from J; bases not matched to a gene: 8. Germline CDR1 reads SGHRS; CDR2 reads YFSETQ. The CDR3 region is CASSPGQPRTEAFF. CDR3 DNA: TGCGCCAGCAGCCCGGGACAGCCTAGGACTGAAGCTTTCTTT.

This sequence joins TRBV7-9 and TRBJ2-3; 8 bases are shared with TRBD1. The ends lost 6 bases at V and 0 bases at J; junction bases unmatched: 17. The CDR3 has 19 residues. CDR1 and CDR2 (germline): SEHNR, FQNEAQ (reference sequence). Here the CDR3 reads CASSRYVRQGTRSTDTQYF. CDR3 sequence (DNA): TGTGCCAGCAGTCGTTACGTGAGACAGGGGACAAGGAGCACAGATACGCAGTATTTT.

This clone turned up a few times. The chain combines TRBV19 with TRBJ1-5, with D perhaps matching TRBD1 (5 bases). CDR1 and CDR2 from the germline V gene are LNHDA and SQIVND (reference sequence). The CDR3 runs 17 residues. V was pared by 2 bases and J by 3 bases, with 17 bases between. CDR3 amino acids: CASSITPERTYNQPQHF. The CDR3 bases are TGTGCCAGTAGTATAACCCCTGAGAGGACATACAATCAGCCCCAGCATTTT. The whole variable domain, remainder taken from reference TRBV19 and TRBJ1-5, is DGGITQSPKYLFRKEGQNVTLSCEQNLNHDAMYWYRQDPGQGLRLIYYSQIVNDFQKGDIAEGYSVSREKKESFPLTVTSAQKNPTAFYLCASSITPERTYNQPQHFGDGTRLSIL.

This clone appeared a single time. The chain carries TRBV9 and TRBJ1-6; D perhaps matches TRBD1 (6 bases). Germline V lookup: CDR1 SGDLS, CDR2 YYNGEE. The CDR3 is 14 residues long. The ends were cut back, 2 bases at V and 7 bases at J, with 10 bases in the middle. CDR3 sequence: CASSVTGSNSPLHF. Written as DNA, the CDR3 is TGTGCCAGCAGCGTCACAGGGTCCAATTCACCCCTCCACTTT.

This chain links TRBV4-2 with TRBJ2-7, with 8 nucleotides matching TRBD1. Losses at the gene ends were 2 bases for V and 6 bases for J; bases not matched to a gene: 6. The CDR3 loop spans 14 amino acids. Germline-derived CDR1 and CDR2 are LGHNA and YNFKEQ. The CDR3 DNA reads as TGTGCCAGCAGCCAAAGGGACAGGACACGCGAGCAGTACTTC. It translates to CASSQRDRTREQYF.

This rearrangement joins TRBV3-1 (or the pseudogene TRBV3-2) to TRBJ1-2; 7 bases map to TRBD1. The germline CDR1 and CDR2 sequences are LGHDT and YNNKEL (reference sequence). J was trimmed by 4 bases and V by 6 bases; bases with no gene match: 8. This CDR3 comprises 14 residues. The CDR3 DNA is TGTGCCAGCAGACCCGGGACAGCCCCCTATGGCTACACCTTC. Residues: CASRPGTAPYGYTF.

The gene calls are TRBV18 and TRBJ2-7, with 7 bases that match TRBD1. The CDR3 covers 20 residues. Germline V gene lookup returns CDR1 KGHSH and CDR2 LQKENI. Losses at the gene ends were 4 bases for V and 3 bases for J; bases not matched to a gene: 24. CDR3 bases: TGTGCCAGCTCACTGACACCGGGGAGCAGGGGGTCATCCGGTATCTACGAGCAGTACTTC. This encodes CASSLTPGSRGSSGIYEQYF.

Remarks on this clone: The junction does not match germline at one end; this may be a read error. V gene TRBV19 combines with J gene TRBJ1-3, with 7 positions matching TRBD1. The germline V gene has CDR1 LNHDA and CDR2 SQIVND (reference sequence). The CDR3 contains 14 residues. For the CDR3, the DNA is TGTGCCAGCAGACAGGGCGATTCTGGGAACACCATATATTTT. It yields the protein CASRQGDSGNTIYF.

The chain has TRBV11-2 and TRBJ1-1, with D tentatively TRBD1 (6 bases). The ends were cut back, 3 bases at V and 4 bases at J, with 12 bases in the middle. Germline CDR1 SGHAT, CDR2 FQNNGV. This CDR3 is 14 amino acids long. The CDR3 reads CASSFNRDGTEAFF. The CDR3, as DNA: TGTGCCAGCAGCTTTAACAGGGACGGCACTGAAGCTTTCTTT.

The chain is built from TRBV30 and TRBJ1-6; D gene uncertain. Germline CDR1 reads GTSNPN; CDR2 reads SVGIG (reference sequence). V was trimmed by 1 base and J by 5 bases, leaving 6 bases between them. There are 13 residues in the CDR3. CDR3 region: CAWSGANNSPLHF. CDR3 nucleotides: TGTGCCTGGAGTGGTGCGAATAATTCACCCCTCCACTTT.

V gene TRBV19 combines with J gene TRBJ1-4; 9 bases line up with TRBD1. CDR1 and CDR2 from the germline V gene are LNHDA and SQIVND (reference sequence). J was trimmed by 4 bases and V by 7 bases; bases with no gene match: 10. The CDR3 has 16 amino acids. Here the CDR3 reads CASTSGTGHGNEKLFF. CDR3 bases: TGTGCCAGTACCTCCGGGACAGGGCATGGTAATGAAAAACTGTTTTTT.

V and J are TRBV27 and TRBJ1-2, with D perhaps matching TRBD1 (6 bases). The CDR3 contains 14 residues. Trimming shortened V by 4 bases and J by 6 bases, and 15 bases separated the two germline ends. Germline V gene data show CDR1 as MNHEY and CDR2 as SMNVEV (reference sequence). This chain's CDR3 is CASSYSPGGNGYTF. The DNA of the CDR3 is TGTGCCAGCAGTTATAGCCCGGGGGGCAATGGCTACACCTTC.

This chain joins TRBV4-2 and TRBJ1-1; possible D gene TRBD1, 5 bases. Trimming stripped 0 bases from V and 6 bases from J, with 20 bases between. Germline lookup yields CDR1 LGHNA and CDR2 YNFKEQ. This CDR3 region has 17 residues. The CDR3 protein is CASSQDPTTGTVAEAFF. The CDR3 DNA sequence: TGTGCCAGCAGCCAAGATCCCACTACAGGAACGGTGGCTGAAGCTTTCTTT.

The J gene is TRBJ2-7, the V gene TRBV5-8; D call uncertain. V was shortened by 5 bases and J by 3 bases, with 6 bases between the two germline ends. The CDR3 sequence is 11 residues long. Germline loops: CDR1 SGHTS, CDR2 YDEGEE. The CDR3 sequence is CASSLVYEQYF. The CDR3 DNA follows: TGTGCCAGCAGTCTCGTCTACGAGCAGTACTTC.

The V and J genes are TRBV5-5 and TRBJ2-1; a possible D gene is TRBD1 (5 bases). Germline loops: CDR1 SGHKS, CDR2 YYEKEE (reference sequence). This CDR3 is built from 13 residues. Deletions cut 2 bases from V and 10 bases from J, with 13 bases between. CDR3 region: CASSFPGSDEQFF. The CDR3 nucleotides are TGTGCCAGCAGCTTCCCAGGGTCTGACGAGCAGTTCTTC.

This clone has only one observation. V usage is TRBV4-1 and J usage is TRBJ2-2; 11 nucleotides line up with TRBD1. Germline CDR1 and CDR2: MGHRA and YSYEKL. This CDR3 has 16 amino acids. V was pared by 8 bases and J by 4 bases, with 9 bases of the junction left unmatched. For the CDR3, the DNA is TGCGCCAGCGGCTGGACAGGGGGCGCGGGCACCGGGGAGCTGTTTTTT. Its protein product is CASGWTGGAGTGELFF.

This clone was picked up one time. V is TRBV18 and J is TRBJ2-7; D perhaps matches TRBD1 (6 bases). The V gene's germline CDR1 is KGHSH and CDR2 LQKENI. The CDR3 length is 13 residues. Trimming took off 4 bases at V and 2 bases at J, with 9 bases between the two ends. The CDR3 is CASSRDTTYEQYF. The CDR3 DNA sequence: TGTGCCAGCTCACGGGACACAACCTACGAGCAGTACTTC. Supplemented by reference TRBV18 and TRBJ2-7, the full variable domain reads NAGVMQNPRHLVRRRGQEARLRCSPMKGHSHVYWYRQLPEEGLKFMVYLQKENIIDESGMPKERFSAEFPKEGPSILRIQQVVRGDSAAYFCASSRDTTYEQYFGPGTRLTVT.

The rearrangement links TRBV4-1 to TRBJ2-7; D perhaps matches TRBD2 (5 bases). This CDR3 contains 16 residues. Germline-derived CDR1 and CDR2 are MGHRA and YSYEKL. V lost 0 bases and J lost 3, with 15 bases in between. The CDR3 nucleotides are TGCGCCAGCAGCCAAGATTCTCCCATCGGGGTCTACGAGCAGTACTTC. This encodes CASSQDSPIGVYEQYF.

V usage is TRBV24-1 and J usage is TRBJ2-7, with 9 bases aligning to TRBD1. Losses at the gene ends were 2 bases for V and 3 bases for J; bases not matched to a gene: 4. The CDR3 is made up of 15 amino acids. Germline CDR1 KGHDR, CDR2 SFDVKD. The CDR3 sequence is CATSDSGQGVYEQYF. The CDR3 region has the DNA TGTGCCACCAGTGATTCGGGACAGGGAGTCTACGAGCAGTACTTC.